This TCR beta chain was found in a study of OX40 agonist ivuxolimab in advanced cancers. Clones were sequenced by immunoSEQ multiplex PCR, and TCRdb holds only the in-frame ones, with some missing. The data hold tens of thousands of clones, with roughly 84% observed a single time. The V gene's germline CDR1 is SNHLY and CDR2 FYNNEI. The CDR3 consists of 13 residues. Trimming pared 2 bases from V and 6 bases from J, leaving 8 bases between. This clone was found a few times. Distinct nucleotide sequences in the sample also encode this CDR3. Sequences were derived from CD4+ or CD8+ T cells sorted from blood, sampled in a trial of the OX40 agonist ivuxolimab. This sequence originates from an adult with an advanced solid tumor such as melanoma, head and neck, liver or kidney cancer. The chain employs TRBV2 and TRBJ1-5; D not resolved. The CDR3 DNA is TGTGCCAGCAGTGAATACCTCGGTCAGCCCCAGCATTTT. Translating it yields CASSEYLGQPQHF.